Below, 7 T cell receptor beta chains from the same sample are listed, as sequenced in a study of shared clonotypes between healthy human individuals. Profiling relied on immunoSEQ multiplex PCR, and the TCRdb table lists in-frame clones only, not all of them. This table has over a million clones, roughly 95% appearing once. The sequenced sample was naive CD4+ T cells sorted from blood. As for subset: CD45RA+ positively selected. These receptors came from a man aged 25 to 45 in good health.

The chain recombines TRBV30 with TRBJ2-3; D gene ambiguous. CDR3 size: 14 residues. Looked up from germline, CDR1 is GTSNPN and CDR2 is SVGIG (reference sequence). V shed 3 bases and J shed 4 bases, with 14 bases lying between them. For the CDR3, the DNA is TGTGCCTGGAGACCAGGTCTCCCCCCAGATACGCAGTATTTT. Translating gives CAWRPGLPPDTQYF. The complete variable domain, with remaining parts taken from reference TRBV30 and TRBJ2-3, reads SQTIHQWPATLVQPVGSPLSLECTVEGTSNPNLYWYRQAAGRGLQLLFYSVGIGQISSEVPQNLSASRPQDRQFILSSKKLLLSDSGFYLCAWRPGLPPDTQYFGPGTRLTVL.

The CDR3 spells CASSERPSSYNEQFF. CDR3 in DNA: TGTGCCAGCAGTGAACGGCCGAGCTCCTACAATGAGCAGTTCTTC. V is TRBV6-4 and J is TRBJ2-1, with D hard to call. Looked up from germline, CDR1 is MRHNA and CDR2 is SNTAGT. The CDR3 extends over 15 amino acids. V shed 3 bases and J shed 0 bases, with 9 bases lying between them.

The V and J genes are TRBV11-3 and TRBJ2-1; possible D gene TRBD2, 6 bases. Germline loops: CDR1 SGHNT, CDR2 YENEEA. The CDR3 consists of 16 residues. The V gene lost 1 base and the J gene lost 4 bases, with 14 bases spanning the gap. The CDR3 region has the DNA TGTGCCAGCAGCTTAGCGGCTAGCGCTTATTACAATGAGCAGTTCTTC. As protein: CASSLAASAYYNEQFF. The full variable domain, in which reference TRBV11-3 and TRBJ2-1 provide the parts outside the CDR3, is EAGVVQSPRYKIIEKKQPVAFWCNPISGHNTLYWYLQNLGQGPELLIRYENEEAVDDSQLPKDRFSAERLKGVDSTLKIQPAELGDSAVYLCASSLAASAYYNEQFFGPGTRLTVL.

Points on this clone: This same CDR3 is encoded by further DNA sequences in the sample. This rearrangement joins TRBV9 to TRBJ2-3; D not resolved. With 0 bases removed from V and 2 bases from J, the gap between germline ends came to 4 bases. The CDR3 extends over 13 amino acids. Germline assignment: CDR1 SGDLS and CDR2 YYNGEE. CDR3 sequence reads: CASSVVTTDTQYF. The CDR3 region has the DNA TGTGCCAGCAGCGTAGTCACCACAGATACGCAGTATTTT.

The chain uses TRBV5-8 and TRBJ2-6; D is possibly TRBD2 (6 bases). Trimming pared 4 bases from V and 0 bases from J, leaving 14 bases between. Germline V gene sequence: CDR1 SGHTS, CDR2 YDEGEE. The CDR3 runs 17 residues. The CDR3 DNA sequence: TGTGCCAGCAGCCCCGGCGGGGAGGTCTCTGGGGCCAACGTCCTGACTTTC. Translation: CASSPGGEVSGANVLTF.

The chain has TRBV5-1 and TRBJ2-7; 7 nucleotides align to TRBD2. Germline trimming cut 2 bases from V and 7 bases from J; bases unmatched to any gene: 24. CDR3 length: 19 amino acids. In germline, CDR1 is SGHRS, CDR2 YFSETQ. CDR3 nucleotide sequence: TGCGCCAGCAGCTTAGGGGAGGGAACAGCGGGGATAGGTGCCAGGGAGCAGTACTTC. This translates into CASSLGEGTAGIGAREQYF.

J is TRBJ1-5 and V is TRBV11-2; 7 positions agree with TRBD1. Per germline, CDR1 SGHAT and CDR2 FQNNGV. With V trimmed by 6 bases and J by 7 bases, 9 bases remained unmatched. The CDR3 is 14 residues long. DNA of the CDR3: TGTGCCAGCAGAGATAACAGGGGTGGACAGCCCCAGCATTTT. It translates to CASRDNRGGQPQHF.